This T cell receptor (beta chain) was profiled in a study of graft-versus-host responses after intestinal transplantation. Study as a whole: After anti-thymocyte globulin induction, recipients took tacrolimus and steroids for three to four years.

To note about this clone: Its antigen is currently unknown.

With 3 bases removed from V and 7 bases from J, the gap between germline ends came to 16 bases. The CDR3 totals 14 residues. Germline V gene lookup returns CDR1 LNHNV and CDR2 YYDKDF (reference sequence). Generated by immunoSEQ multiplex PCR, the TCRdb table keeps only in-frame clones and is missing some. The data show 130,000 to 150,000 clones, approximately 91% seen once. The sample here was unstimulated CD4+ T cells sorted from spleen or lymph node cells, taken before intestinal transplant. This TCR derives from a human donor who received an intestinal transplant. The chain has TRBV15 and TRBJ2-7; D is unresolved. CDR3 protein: CATSSSLLSREQYF. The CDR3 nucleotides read TGTGCCACCAGCAGCAGTTTATTGTCGAGGGAGCAGTACTTC.